The sequence of this T cell receptor beta chain was determined in a study of monozygotic twins with cystic fibrosis. CDR3 length equals 14 residues. V gave up 5 bases and J gave up 0 bases, with 12 bases separating them. Germline assignment: CDR1 SGHDT and CDR2 YYEEEE. Only in-frame clones appear in the TCRdb table, and some are missing; sequencing was by immunoSEQ multiplex PCR. Of about 22,000 clones listed, more than 75% are singletons. The chain recombines TRBV5-6 with TRBJ2-7; D remains unclear. The source of this sequence is a woman aged 25 to 39 with cystic fibrosis. Sequenced: blood. The CDR3 DNA follows: TGTGCCAGCAGTTCTGGGCAGAACTCCTACGAGCAGTACTTC. Protein: CASSSGQNSYEQYF.